Here is one T cell receptor (beta chain) with its context. Germline V gene data show CDR1 as SGHKS and CDR2 as YYEKEE (reference sequence). The CDR3 is made up of 15 amino acids. The V end lost 2 bases, the J end lost 8 bases, and 14 bases lay between the germline ends. The sample is drawn from a study of OX40 agonist ivuxolimab in advanced cancers. Sequenced by immunoSEQ multiplex PCR; TCRdb stores in-frame clones only, minus some. The sample carries around 68,000 clones, 87% recorded once. The chain combines TRBV5-5 with TRBJ1-6; D uncertain. The sequences come from CD4+ or CD8+ T cells sorted from blood, collected in a trial of the OX40 agonist ivuxolimab. The receptor's source is an adult with an advanced solid tumor such as melanoma, head and neck, liver or kidney cancer. This CDR3 reads CASSFAGSPYSPLHF. The DNA of the CDR3 is TGTGCCAGCAGCTTCGCGGGGAGCCCCTATTCACCCCTCCACTTT.